Given below is one TCR beta chain in context. Its specificity is unknown. Clinical symptoms, serum thyroxine and TRAb, thyroid ultrasound and orbital computed tomography together formed the diagnostic basis. The TCR beta CDR3 regions underwent amplification using RNA transcripts as the source. The primer set for the first-round RT-PCR of the TCR CDR3 was HTBI. MiXCR, applied by TCRdb to the multiplex PCR reads, yields one record per CDR3 protein. The data show roughly 570,000 distinct CDR3 sequences, 46% seen once. The record originates from a study of T cells in Graves' hyperthyroidism and ophthalmopathy. Notes on the study in general: Most thyroid clonotypes expanded above 0.001 appeared in blood too.

Trimming took 3 bases from V and 11 from J, leaving 13 bases between them. Per the germline V gene, CDR1 is DFQATT and CDR2 is SNEGSKA (reference sequence). The CDR3 is made up of 12 amino acids. The chain is built from TRBV20-1 and TRBJ1-4, with no clear D. Sequenced material: peripheral blood or thyroid tissue (not recorded which). The TCR comes from a woman between 18 and 29 years old with Graves' hyperthyroidism. CDR3 amino acids: CSASPRLGKLFF. The CDR3 bases are TGCAGTGCTAGCCCGCGCCTAGGGAAACTGTTTTTT.